Listed here is a single T cell receptor (beta chain). The DNA is omitted, as the CDR3 cannot be located on it reliably, and the CDR3 follows TCRdb's listing. Via MiXCR, TCRdb re-called the reads, giving one row per CDR3 protein. The table lists about 440,000 distinct CDR3 sequences, roughly 30% of them singletons. This entry comes from a study of T cell repertoires in cytomegalovirus infection. The CDR3 numbers 11 amino acids, ends counted. Germline CDR1 and CDR2: MNHNY and SVGAGI (reference sequence). The specimen sequenced was PBMCs. This rearrangement joins TRBV6-6 to TRBJ2-1; the listed D gene, TRBD1, was not tested against the DNA. The sequence came from a human donor in good health (CMV status not recorded). Some clones in this sample may be carry-over from other donors' samples. CDR3 loop: CASSFGQGALF.